These 14 T cell receptor beta chains came from one sample sequenced in a study of human T cells and chemical hapten exposure. TCRdb analysed the RACE reads with MiXCR anew, one entry per CDR3 protein. The sample holds approximately 400,000 distinct CDR3 sequences, more than 4.5% seen once. Sample time point: patch test 1, 2 weeks after DPC sensitization. Stated treatment: therapeutic diphenylcyclopropenone sensitization with weekly scalp DPC. Source: whole blood, taken in connection with sensitization to the hapten diphenylcyclopropenone (DPC). Receptors originate from a woman aged 45 to 65 with alopecia areata. Some clones in this sample may be carry-over from other donors' samples.

This clonotype was picked up many times. The chain employs TRBV28 and TRBJ2-7, with 9 bases matching TRBD2. The CDR3 has 15 residues. Per the germline V gene, CDR1 is MDHEN and CDR2 is SYDVKM. V was pared by 5 bases and J by 5 bases, with 10 bases of the junction left unmatched. This chain's CDR3 is CASSPRLAGPNEQYF. Written as DNA, the CDR3 is TGTGCCAGCAGTCCCCGGCTAGCGGGGCCGAACGAGCAGTACTTC.

This clonotype was seen repeatedly, ten times or more. The gene calls are TRBV20-1 and TRBJ1-4; D is undetermined. CDR3 length: 14 amino acids. The germline CDR1 and CDR2 sequences are DFQATT and SNEGSKA (reference sequence). The germline V and J ends were trimmed by 1 base and 0 bases, with 6 bases remaining between them. The CDR3 spells CSARGQATNEKLFF. Written as DNA, the CDR3 is TGCAGTGCTAGAGGACAAGCAACTAATGAAAAACTGTTTTTT.

This clonotype was found many times. The chain is built from TRBV3-1 and TRBJ2-2, with 10 bases identical to TRBD2. This CDR3 has 19 residues. Germline-derived CDR1 and CDR2 are LGHDT and YNNKEL (reference sequence). Losses at the gene ends were 6 bases for V and 0 bases for J; bases not matched to a gene: 13. For the CDR3, the DNA is TGTGCCAGCAGACCCGCTGGGGGTAGCGGGGGGCCGAACACCGGGGAGCTGTTTTTT. Protein product: CASRPAGGSGGPNTGELFF.

This clonotype has ten or more counts. The chain employs TRBV6-5 and TRBJ1-1; 8 bases are shared with TRBD1. V shed 0 bases and J 0 bases; nucleotides not matched to a gene: 3. Germline V gene sequence: CDR1 MNHEY, CDR2 SVGAGI. The CDR3 is 16 residues long. The CDR3 DNA sequence: TGTGCCAGCAGTTACTCCTGGGACAGGCTGAACACTGAAGCTTTCTTT. It codes for CASSYSWDRLNTEAFF.

The J gene is TRBJ2-2, the V gene TRBV20-1; D may match TRBD1 or TRBD2 (5 bases each). From germline, CDR1 is DFQATT and CDR2 SNEGSKA (reference sequence). The CDR3 is made up of 15 amino acids. Trimming removed 5 bases at V and 0 bases at J, with 13 bases between. The CDR3 spells CSAGTGTANTGELFF. In DNA form, the CDR3 reads TGCAGTGCTGGGACCGGGACGGCGAACACCGGGGAGCTGTTTTTT.

Ten or more counts support this clonotype. CDR3 residues: CASSWAASNTGELFF. CDR3 coding DNA: TGCGCCAGCAGCTGGGCAGCATCGAACACCGGGGAGCTGTTTTTT. J is TRBJ2-2 and V is TRBV5-1; D is undetermined. This CDR3 has 15 residues. Trimming cost V 3 bases and J 0 bases, with 9 bases left between them. Germline V gives CDR1 SGHRS, CDR2 YFSETQ.

The gene calls are TRBV28 and TRBJ2-5; D uncertain. The CDR3 is made up of 14 amino acids. V gave up 1 base and J gave up 3 bases, with 9 bases separating them. Germline V gene data show CDR1 as MDHEN and CDR2 as SYDVKM. CDR3 in amino acids: CASSLYVREETQYF. CDR3 nucleotide sequence: TGTGCCAGCAGTTTATACGTCAGAGAAGAGACCCAGTACTTC. The full variable domain, its missing parts supplied by reference TRBV28 and TRBJ2-5, is DVKVTQSSRYLVKRTGEKVFLECVQDMDHENMFWYRQDPGLGLRLIYFSYDVKMKEKGDIPEGYSVSREKKERFSLILESASTNQTSMYLCASSLYVREETQYFGPGTRLLVL.

The rearrangement joins TRBV6-2 or TRBV6-3 to TRBJ2-7, with 10 nucleotides matching TRBD2. The CDR3 is 15 residues long. Trimming removed 4 bases from V and 3 bases from J; junction bases left unmatched: 6. Germline V gene lookup returns CDR1 MNHEY and CDR2 SVGEGT. The CDR3 protein is CASSSPGLANYEQYF. The CDR3 region has the DNA TGTGCCAGCAGTTCCCCGGGACTAGCGAACTACGAGCAGTACTTC.

This clonotype was counted many times. This sequence joins TRBV29-1 and TRBJ1-4; 9 bases match TRBD1. Germline CDR1 reads SQVTM; CDR2 reads ANQGSEA. V was clipped by 7 bases and J by 7 bases; unmatched bases: 7. The CDR3 covers 13 residues. This chain's CDR3 is CSAYRGLGEKLFF. The CDR3 DNA reads TGCAGCGCGTACAGGGGGCTTGGTGAAAAACTGTTTTTT.

This clonotype has a handful of counts. The DNA of the CDR3 is TGTGCCTGGACGGCGGGGACGAGCACAGATACGCAGTATTTT. It encodes CAWTAGTSTDTQYF. This chain links TRBV30 with TRBJ2-3; D is possibly TRBD2 (6 bases). The CDR3 is 14 amino acids. Germline assignment: CDR1 GTSNPN and CDR2 SVGIG (reference sequence). The V gene lost 4 bases and the J gene lost 0 bases, with 11 bases spanning the gap.

This clonotype has a count of ten or more. The gene calls are TRBV12-3 or TRBV12-4 and TRBJ1-1; D unresolved. This CDR3 region has 14 residues. The germline V and J ends were trimmed by 3 bases and 11 bases, with 19 bases remaining between them. The CDR3 bases are TGTGCCAGCAGTTTTTTAAGGACCTCCCCGGGGGCTTTCTTT. Its translation: CASSFLRTSPGAFF.

The rearrangement joins TRBV6-2 or TRBV6-3 to TRBJ2-7; D might be TRBD2 (6 bases). V shed 2 bases and J shed 4 bases, with 6 bases lying between them. The CDR3 is made up of 12 amino acids. Germline CDR1 reads MNHEY; CDR2 reads SVGEGT. The CDR3 region has the DNA TGTGCCAGCAGTTACGCGGGGTACGAGCAGTACTTC. It yields the protein CASSYAGYEQYF.

Ten or more counts support this clonotype. The chain is built from TRBV10-3 and TRBJ1-2, with D maybe TRBD1 (6 bases). Trimming removed 7 bases at V and 0 bases at J, with 12 bases between. This CDR3 comprises 14 residues. Per the germline V gene, CDR1 is ENHRY and CDR2 is SYGVKD. The CDR3 loop reads CAINGDTANYGYTF. The CDR3 DNA follows: TGTGCCATCAACGGGGACACGGCTAACTATGGCTACACCTTC.

This clonotype was counted many times. The chain uses TRBV18 and TRBJ1-5; D not certain. The germline gives CDR1 KGHSH, CDR2 LQKENI. This CDR3 region has 13 residues. V was trimmed by 6 bases and J by 6 bases, leaving 12 bases between them. The CDR3 DNA reads TGTGCCAGCTCGTCATCCCATGGTCAGCCCCAGCATTTT. Amino acid sequence: CASSSSHGQPQHF.